This T cell receptor (beta chain) comes out of a study of cytomegalovirus exposure and HLA in healthy donors. About the research overall: One earlier analysis, a look at about 179 million T cells, found roughly 120 million unique TCR beta sequences. Study-wide results and caveats: TCR beta sequences reportedly predicted most subjects' HLA-A and HLA-B alleles accurately.

CDR3 length: 21 amino acids. Concerning this clone: Its antigen remains unknown.

PCR was performed using 60 Vbeta and 13 Jbeta primers. Assay: immunoSEQ multiplex PCR; the TCRdb copy retains only in-frame clones and omits some. The table records around 190,000 clones, around 77% of them present only once. The TCR comes from a man aged 55-75 years in good health and CMV-seronegative. The chain is built from TRBV21-1 and TRBJ2-1; the table assigns TRBD2, which was not confirmed against the DNA. TRBV21-1 is a listed pseudogene. Sequencing was performed on PBMCs. The CDR3 sequence: CASSNAISGTSGDLSYNEQFF. The CDR3 DNA reads as TGTGCCAGCAGCAATGCTATATCCGGGACTAGCGGGGACCTATCCTACAATGAGCAGTTCTTC.